One sample yielded the 8 T cell receptor beta chains listed below, sequenced in a study of graft-versus-host responses after intestinal transplantation. Data came from immunoSEQ multiplex PCR; TCRdb stores just in-frame clones and leaves some out. This sample has about 41,000 clones, with 85% to 95% found just once. For these receptors, no antigen is known. Sequenced material: unstimulated CD8+ T cells sorted from spleen or lymph node cells, taken before transplant. The receptors come from a human donor who was the organ donor for an intestinal transplant.

The chain has TRBV19 and TRBJ2-2, with a weak D call TRBD1 (6 bases). With 4 bases removed from V and 4 bases from J, the gap between germline ends came to 13 bases. The CDR3 has 15 residues. Germline V gives CDR1 LNHDA, CDR2 SQIVND (reference sequence). The DNA of the CDR3 is TGTGCCAGTAGTACCACAGGGTGGGGCACCGGGGAGCTGTTTTTT. This gives the protein CASSTTGWGTGELFF.

The chain recombines TRBV7-2 with TRBJ2-5; 10 bases fit TRBD2. This CDR3 is built from 18 residues. Germline values: CDR1 SGHTA, CDR2 FQGNSA. The V gene end was trimmed by 1 base and the J gene end by 3 bases; junction bases not matched to a gene: 11. The CDR3 reads CASSLVQAGGPREETQYF. The CDR3 DNA sequence: TGTGCCAGCAGCTTAGTCCAAGCGGGGGGGCCACGAGAAGAGACCCAGTACTTC. The whole variable domain, remainder taken from reference TRBV7-2 and TRBJ2-5, is GAGVSQSPSNKVTEKGKDVELRCDPISGHTALYWYRQSLGQGLEFLIYFQGNSAPDKSGLPSDRFSAERTGGSVSTLTIQRTQQEDSAVYLCASSLVQAGGPREETQYFGPGTRLLVL.

This chain connects TRBV6-5 to TRBJ2-7, with TRBD2 identical over 10 bases. CDR3 size: 15 residues. Trimming removed 6 bases from V and 3 bases from J; junction bases left unmatched: 8. CDR1 MNHEY and CDR2 SVGAGI come from the germline V gene. The CDR3 is CASRPGLAESYEQYF. The CDR3 nucleotides read TGTGCCAGCAGGCCCGGACTAGCGGAAAGCTACGAGCAGTACTTC.

This chain joins TRBV7-6 and TRBJ1-1; D is possibly TRBD1 (5 bases). The CDR3 is 13 residues long. Germline V lookup: CDR1 SGHVS, CDR2 FNYEAQ. Trimming removed 5 bases from V and 8 bases from J, with 15 bases in between. The CDR3 DNA sequence: TGTGCCAGCAGCCAGTACGGGGCAACGGAAGCTTTCTTT. Encoded protein: CASSQYGATEAFF.

CDR3 sequence reads: CASSPFNRVQGYTF. CDR3 DNA: TGTGCCAGCTCACCCTTCAACAGGGTACAGGGCTACACCTTC. The rearrangement uses TRBV18 and TRBJ1-2; possibly TRBD1 for D (6 bases). Germline assignment: CDR1 KGHSH and CDR2 LQKENI. V was shortened by 3 bases and J by 8 bases, with 16 bases between the two germline ends. CDR3 size: 14 residues. Full variable domain (rest looked up from reference TRBV18 and TRBJ1-2): NAGVMQNPRHLVRRRGQEARLRCSPMKGHSHVYWYRQLPEEGLKFMVYLQKENIIDESGMPKERFSAEFPKEGPSILRIQQVVRGDSAAYFCASSPFNRVQGYTFGSGTRLTVV.

Details on this clone: One end of the junction varies from germline; a read error may be responsible. This chain uses TRBV7-7 with TRBJ2-7, with TRBD2 matching 10 bases. This CDR3 has 12 amino acids. CDR1 is SSHAT and CDR2 is FNYEAQ in the germline V gene (reference sequence). CDR3 sequence reads: CASSLAGGEQYF. CDR3 bases: TGTGCTAGCAGCTTAGCGGGGGGCGAGCAGTACTTC.

The J gene is TRBJ1-3, the V gene TRBV10-2; D call uncertain. From germline, CDR1 is WSHSY and CDR2 SAAADI. The CDR3 runs to 15 residues. Trimming removed 2 bases from V and 0 bases from J, with 8 bases in between. The CDR3 is CASSEGRSSGNTIYF. The CDR3 bases are TGCGCCAGCAGTGAGGGCAGATCCTCTGGAAACACCATATATTTT.

V and J are TRBV7-2 and TRBJ2-7; no definite D call. Per the germline V gene, CDR1 is SGHTA and CDR2 is FQGNSA. Trimming cost V 1 base and J 0 bases, with 13 bases left between them. The CDR3 runs 16 residues. CDR3 bases: TGTGCCAGCAGCTTAGAAGGATTTAGTAGCTCCTACGAGCAGTACTTC. This gives the protein CASSLEGFSSSYEQYF.